Below, 7 T cell receptor beta chains from the same sample are listed, as sequenced in a study of quantifying T cell responses using KT2 cells. The wider study: cDNA was made from DNase-treated RNA using alpha and beta constant primers.

An oligo carrying a UMI was ligated to the cDNA 3' end. The first PCR ran 3 to 5 cycles with an equimolar RC1.1 and RC1.2 beta primer mix. Each CDR3 protein gets one entry after TCRdb re-called the UMI-ligation and nested PCR reads with MiXCR. Altogether about 33,000 distinct CDR3 sequences are present, about 9.4% being singletons, with the ten largest covering 9.7%. Sequences were obtained from PBMCs spiked with cells of the T cell clone KT2. The receptors were gathered from a human donor.

This sequence joins TRBV19 and TRBJ2-3; TRBD1 might be the D (6 bases). The CDR3 is 15 residues long. Trimming took off 3 bases at V and 0 bases at J, with 10 bases between the two ends. Germline assignment: CDR1 LNHDA and CDR2 SQIVND (reference sequence). For the CDR3, the DNA is TGTGCCAGTAGTATCAGGGGTGGAAGCACAGATACGCAGTATTTT. Translating it yields CASSIRGGSTDTQYF.

This clonotype was observed many times. The genes are TRBV18 and TRBJ2-5; D unresolved. CDR1 is KGHSH, CDR2 LQKENI, per germline. V was shortened by 5 bases and J by 4 bases, with 11 bases between the two germline ends. The CDR3 consists of 13 residues. The CDR3 sequence is CASSAGRGETQYF. In DNA, the CDR3 is TGTGCCAGCTCAGCAGGAAGAGGAGAGACCCAGTACTTC.

This clonotype has only a few counts. J is TRBJ2-2 and V is TRBV9; 7 bases fit TRBD2. Germline CDR1 and CDR2: SGDLS and YYNGEE. V trimming: 0 bases; J trimming: 3 bases; junction bases outside the gene matches: 5. CDR3 length: 16 amino acids. CDR3 DNA sequence: TGTGCCAGCAGCGTAGGCTCGGGGGGATACACCGGGGAGCTGTTTTTT. Its protein product is CASSVGSGGYTGELFF.

The sample holds a few counts of this clonotype. V gene TRBV7-2 combines with J gene TRBJ2-3; TRBD2 agrees at 9 bases. Per the germline V gene, CDR1 is SGHTA and CDR2 is FQGNSA. V lost 5 bases, J lost 0 bases, and 6 bases stayed unmatched. CDR3 size: 16 residues. The CDR3: CASSIRTSASTDTQYF. CDR3 nucleotide sequence: TGTGCCAGCAGCATCAGGACTAGCGCTAGCACAGATACGCAGTATTTT.

This clonotype was recorded a few times. CDR3 DNA sequence: TGTGCCAGCAGCTTAAGCGGAACTTCTAGCACAGATACGCAGTATTTT. This sequence encodes CASSLSGTSSTDTQYF. This sequence joins TRBV7-9 and TRBJ2-3, with a possible D match to TRBD2 (5 bases). This CDR3 spans 16 amino acids. Trimming left V 2 bases short and J 0 bases short, with 12 bases between. Germline-derived CDR1 and CDR2 are SEHNR and FQNEAQ (reference sequence).

There are a few counts of this clonotype. The chain uses TRBV7-2 and TRBJ2-1; 8 bases are a match to TRBD1. CDR3 length equals 13 residues. CDR1 SGHTA and CDR2 FQGNSA come from the germline V gene. With V trimmed by 4 bases and J by 7 bases, 3 bases remained unmatched. The CDR3 spells CASSSDRVNEQFF. CDR3 in DNA: TGTGCCAGCAGCTCGGACAGGGTGAATGAGCAGTTCTTC.

This chain connects TRBV5-1 to TRBJ2-3; TRBD2 is a possible D gene (5 bases). CDR3 length equals 15 residues. Trimming took 5 bases from V and 0 from J, leaving 13 bases between them. CDR1 is SGHRS and CDR2 is YFSETQ in the germline V gene. The CDR3 coding sequence is TGCGCCAGCAGTTTGTCCGGGGTGAGCACAGATACGCAGTATTTT. Its translation is CASSLSGVSTDTQYF.